These 24 T cell receptor beta chains came from one sample sequenced in a study of cytomegalovirus exposure and HLA in healthy donors. Vbeta (60) and Jbeta (13) primers were used in the PCR. TCRdb keeps only in-frame clones here, not all; method: immunoSEQ multiplex PCR. The table lists 110,000 to 150,000 clones, just over 70% of them singletons. The sequencing sample was made of PBMCs. The receptors were sampled from a woman between 25 and 40 years old in good health and CMV-seronegative.

The rearrangement links TRBV7-3 to TRBJ2-1; 12 nucleotides align to TRBD2. With 5 bases clipped from V and 5 bases from J, the junction kept 4 bases outside the gene matches. Germline CDR1 SGHTA, CDR2 FQGTGA. The length of the CDR3 is 15 residues. The CDR3 DNA follows: TGTGCCAGCAGCGCCTGGACTAGCGGGAACAATGAGCAGTTCTTC. The encoded protein is CASSAWTSGNNEQFF.

This chain joins TRBV18 and TRBJ1-1, with D perhaps TRBD1 (5 bases). The CDR3 is made up of 15 amino acids. The germline CDR1 and CDR2 sequences are KGHSH and LQKENI. V lost 6 bases and J 4 bases, leaving 18 bases between the germline ends. The CDR3 DNA is TGTGCCAGCTCCCGCCGACCGACAGTTTCCACTGAAGCTTTCTTT. Encoded protein: CASSRRPTVSTEAFF. Supplemented by reference TRBV18 and TRBJ1-1, the full variable domain reads NAGVMQNPRHLVRRRGQEARLRCSPMKGHSHVYWYRQLPEEGLKFMVYLQKENIIDESGMPKERFSAEFPKEGPSILRIQQVVRGDSAAYFCASSRRPTVSTEAFFGQGTRLTVV.

The CDR3 DNA reads TGTGCCAGCAGTGAATTCGGGTTTGGGACTGAAGCTTTCTTT. Its protein product is CASSEFGFGTEAFF. The chain has TRBV6-1 and TRBJ1-1, with D unclear. V dropped 2 bases and J dropped 5 bases, with 12 bases sitting between them. Germline CDR1 and CDR2: MNHNS and SASEGT. This CDR3 has 14 amino acids.

This clone was seen only a few times. This chain joins TRBV19 and TRBJ2-5, with a possible D match to TRBD1 (5 bases). V was pared by 6 bases and J by 3 bases, with 14 bases between. This CDR3 is built from 14 residues. From germline, CDR1 is LNHDA and CDR2 SQIVND (reference sequence). The CDR3 nucleotides read TGTGCCAGTAGAAGAAGGTTAGGGGAAGAGACCCAGTACTTC. Protein: CASRRRLGEETQYF.

The chain links TRBV28 to TRBJ2-7; 9 bases match TRBD1. The trim removed 7 bases at V and 7 bases at J, leaving 11 bases unmatched. CDR1 and CDR2 from the germline V gene are MDHEN and SYDVKM. CDR3 size: 14 residues. CDR3 bases: TGTGCCAGCACCCGGGACAGGGACGGGGGGGAGCAGTACGTC. Translating it yields CASTRDRDGGEQYV.

CDR3 loop: CASSQEGQGASYNEQFF. CDR3 nucleotide sequence: TGTGCCAGCAGCCAAGAGGGGCAGGGGGCATCCTACAATGAGCAGTTCTTC. The chain joins TRBV4-2 to TRBJ2-1, with 8 positions matching TRBD1. This CDR3 is 17 amino acids long. Germline CDR1 is LGHNA and CDR2 is YNFKEQ. The trim removed 0 bases at V and 1 base at J, leaving 5 bases unmatched.

The chain recombines TRBV9 with TRBJ2-3; D unclear. This CDR3 has 13 residues. V lost 3 bases and J lost 0, with 5 bases in between. Germline V gives CDR1 SGDLS, CDR2 YYNGEE. The CDR3 loop is CASSEASTDTQYF. DNA of the CDR3: TGTGCCAGCAGCGAAGCTAGCACAGATACGCAGTATTTT.

The chain carries TRBV4-2 and TRBJ2-4; D might be TRBD1 (6 bases). Trimming left V 0 bases short and J 16 bases short, with 31 bases between. The CDR3 has 18 residues. From germline, CDR1 is LGHNA and CDR2 YNFKEQ. The CDR3 DNA reads TGTGCCAGCAGCCAAGACCCGGGACAAGGAGACTTTAAAACAAATTTATACTTC. Amino acids: CASSQDPGQGDFKTNLYF.

The chain carries TRBV7-2 and TRBJ1-4; a possible D gene is TRBD1 (6 bases). The CDR3 spans 15 residues. From germline, CDR1 is SGHTA and CDR2 FQGNSA. Deletions cut 5 bases from V and 4 bases from J, with 14 bases between. CDR3 sequence (DNA): TGTGCCAGCAGCCCACAGGGCACCCATAATGAAAAACTGTTTTTT. Protein: CASSPQGTHNEKLFF.

V gene TRBV9 combines with J gene TRBJ2-1; TRBD2 is a possible D gene (6 bases). The germline V gene has CDR1 SGDLS and CDR2 YYNGEE. The germline V and J ends were trimmed by 6 bases and 5 bases, with 21 bases remaining between them. The CDR3 loop spans 16 amino acids. The CDR3: CASTTADGLANNEQFF. In DNA, the CDR3 is TGTGCCAGCACCACCGCCGACGGGCTAGCGAACAATGAGCAGTTCTTC.

The V and J genes are TRBV18 and TRBJ1-3; D not resolved. The germline gives CDR1 KGHSH, CDR2 LQKENI. This CDR3 spans 15 amino acids. Trimming left V 4 bases short and J 0 bases short, with 10 bases between. The CDR3: CASSQDSSSGNTIYF. Here the CDR3 DNA reads TGTGCCAGCTCACAGGATTCTAGCTCTGGAAACACCATATATTTT. The variable domain in full, completed from reference TRBV18 and TRBJ1-3, reads NAGVMQNPRHLVRRRGQEARLRCSPMKGHSHVYWYRQLPEEGLKFMVYLQKENIIDESGMPKERFSAEFPKEGPSILRIQQVVRGDSAAYFCASSQDSSSGNTIYFGEGSWLTVV.

The V and J genes are TRBV5-1 and TRBJ2-5, with D possibly being TRBD2 (6 bases). The CDR3 spans 14 residues. Between the trimmed V and J ends, which lost 2 bases and 5 bases, there was a span of 13 bases. Germline CDR1 SGHRS, CDR2 YFSETQ. The chain's CDR3 is CASSLRTKQETQYF. The CDR3 DNA is TGCGCCAGCAGCTTACGGACTAAGCAGGAGACCCAGTACTTC.

This chain links TRBV19 with TRBJ2-7; 7 bases agree with TRBD2. V trimming: 3 bases; J trimming: 2 bases; junction bases outside the gene matches: 7. This CDR3 has 15 residues. Germline CDR1 and CDR2: LNHDA and SQIVND (reference sequence). The CDR3 DNA reads TGTGCCAGTAGTATCGAAGCGGGGTGGGCCTACGAGCAGTACTTC. Protein sequence: CASSIEAGWAYEQYF.

Written as DNA, the CDR3 is TGTGCCAGCACGGGGGGCTATGGCTACACCTTC. Translating it yields CASTGGYGYTF. The chain links TRBV6-4 to TRBJ1-2; D perhaps matches TRBD1 (5 bases). The CDR3 runs 11 residues. CDR1 and CDR2 (germline): MRHNA, SNTAGT. V was shortened by 7 bases and J by 4 bases, with 7 bases between the two germline ends.

The chain combines TRBV5-6 with TRBJ1-2; no clear D. This CDR3 is built from 14 residues. The V gene's germline CDR1 is SGHDT and CDR2 YYEEEE. The ends were cut back, 0 bases at V and 11 bases at J, with 17 bases in the middle. The DNA for the CDR3 is TGTGCCAGCAGCTTGGGGCCGGGAGGTCCGCGGTACACCTTC. It specifies CASSLGPGGPRYTF.

The CDR3 loop is CASSPGHNNSPLHF. The CDR3 DNA follows: TGTGCCAGCTCACCGGGACACAATAATTCACCCCTCCACTTT. The chain links TRBV18 to TRBJ1-6; a weak D match, TRBD1 (6 bases). The CDR3 runs to 14 residues. Deletions cut 3 bases from V and 5 bases from J, with 8 bases between. CDR1 is KGHSH, CDR2 LQKENI, per germline.

As for this clone: The junction departs from the called germline gene at one end, perhaps through a read error. This rearrangement joins TRBV5-1 to TRBJ1-6; 8 positions agree with TRBD1. The germline V gene encodes CDR1 SGHRS and CDR2 YFSETQ. The CDR3 covers 17 residues. The CDR3 reads CVSSFGAGGFWISPLHF. The CDR3 region has the DNA TGCGTCAGCAGCTTTGGGGCAGGGGGCTTTTGGATTTCACCCCTCCACTTT. Based on the CDR3 plus reference TRBV5-1 and TRBJ1-6, the full variable domain is KAGVTQTPRYLIKTRGQQVTLSCSPISGHRSVSWYQQTPGQGLQFLFEYFSETQRNKGNFPGRFSGRQFSNSRSEMNVSTLELGDSALYLCVSSFGAGGFWISPLHFGNGTRLTVT.

This clone appeared a few times. The chain recombines TRBV11-1 with TRBJ2-5, with 7 bases identical to TRBD1. This CDR3 is built from 15 residues. V was pared by 3 bases and J by 5 bases, with 9 bases of the junction left unmatched. Germline lookup yields CDR1 SGHAT and CDR2 FQDESV (reference sequence). The CDR3 sequence is CASSLGRGPRETQYF. In nucleotides, the CDR3 is TGTGCCAGCAGCTTGGGTAGGGGGCCGCGGGAGACCCAGTACTTC.

This clone was observed a handful of times. The rearrangement links TRBV7-9 to TRBJ2-7; 7 positions agree with TRBD1. Germline values: CDR1 SEHNR, CDR2 FQNEAQ (reference sequence). CDR3 length: 14 amino acids. V shed 5 bases, J shed 2 bases, and the junction held 6 bases outside the gene matches. The CDR3 DNA follows: TGTGCCAGCAGCCCGACAGGGTACACCTACGAGCAGTACGTC. It is translated as CASSPTGYTYEQYV.

The chain recombines TRBV7-9 with TRBJ2-3, with 15 nucleotides matching TRBD2. The CDR3 is 15 residues long. The germline V gene encodes CDR1 SEHNR and CDR2 FQNEAQ (reference sequence). V was clipped by 5 bases and J by 6 bases; unmatched bases: 3. CDR3 in amino acids: CASSTGTSGGDTQYF. The CDR3 region has the DNA TGTGCCAGCAGCACCGGGACTAGCGGGGGGGATACGCAGTATTTT.

Concerning this clone itself: Other DNA sequences of this sample code for an identical CDR3. The chain uses TRBV28 and TRBJ1-1; D gene uncertain. V dropped 6 bases and J dropped 1 base, with 12 bases sitting between them. The germline CDR1 and CDR2 sequences are MDHEN and SYDVKM. This CDR3 is 14 amino acids long. The CDR3 is CASSLPPGNTEAFF. In nucleotides, the CDR3 is TGTGCCAGCAGCCTCCCTCCGGGGAACACTGAAGCTTTCTTT.

This chain links TRBV11-2 with TRBJ2-7, with 7 positions matching TRBD1. Looked up from germline, CDR1 is SGHAT and CDR2 is FQNNGV. V gave up 3 bases and J gave up 2 bases; unmatched junction bases: 4. The CDR3 sequence is 14 residues long. The CDR3 is CASSLERGPYEQYV. In DNA form, the CDR3 reads TGTGCCAGCAGCTTGGAAAGGGGGCCCTACGAGCAGTACGTC.

This clone was observed a handful of times. This sequence joins TRBV28 and TRBJ2-7, with a weak D call TRBD1 (5 bases). CDR3 length: 13 amino acids. Per germline, CDR1 MDHEN and CDR2 SYDVKM. The V end was cut by 8 bases, the J end by 0 bases, with 11 bases between. CDR3 DNA sequence: TGTGCCAGCCAAAGACAGCTCTCCTACGAGCAGTACTTC. This encodes CASQRQLSYEQYF.

This chain links TRBV5-1 with TRBJ2-1; a weak D match, TRBD2 (6 bases). V was cut by 0 bases and J by 1 base, with 14 bases left in between. Per the germline V gene, CDR1 is SGHRS and CDR2 is YFSETQ. This CDR3 contains 17 residues. The CDR3 nucleotides read TGCGCCAGCAGCTTGGGCCCCCAGCGGGCGTCCTACAATGAGCAGTTCTTC. The encoded protein is CASSLGPQRASYNEQFF.